Below are 26 T cell receptor beta chains sequenced from a single sample in a study of cytomegalovirus exposure and HLA in healthy donors. Sequencing used immunoSEQ multiplex PCR; TCRdb keeps in-frame clones, though not all of them. The table lists 55,000 to 75,000 clones, around 95% of them singletons. Sequencing was carried out using PBMCs. Receptors were obtained from a man younger than 35 in good health and CMV-seropositive.

V usage is TRBV28 and J usage is TRBJ2-2; 11 bases line up with TRBD1. V shed 11 bases and J 4 bases; nucleotides not matched to a gene: 6. Germline V gives CDR1 MDHEN, CDR2 SYDVKM. This CDR3 comprises 14 residues. This chain's CDR3 is CAVSGTGGTGELFF. The CDR3 bases are TGTGCCGTCTCCGGGACAGGGGGCACCGGGGAGCTGTTTTTT.

V and J are TRBV19 and TRBJ2-2, with a weak D call TRBD2 (6 bases). Trimming pared 5 bases from V and 6 bases from J, leaving 10 bases between. CDR1 is LNHDA, CDR2 SQIVND, per germline (reference sequence). This CDR3 has 13 amino acids. CDR3 DNA sequence: TGTGCCAGTAGTCTCCGGGGGTCCGGGGAGCTGTTTTTT. It encodes CASSLRGSGELFF. Full variable domain (rest looked up from reference TRBV19 and TRBJ2-2): DGGITQSPKYLFRKEGQNVTLSCEQNLNHDAMYWYRQDPGQGLRLIYYSQIVNDFQKGDIAEGYSVSREKKESFPLTVTSAQKNPTAFYLCASSLRGSGELFFGEGSRLTVL.

CDR3 sequence: CASSQSSGYNEQFF. In DNA, the CDR3 is TGCGCCAGCAGCCAATCGAGCGGATACAATGAGCAGTTCTTC. The chain joins TRBV4-3 to TRBJ2-1, with D maybe TRBD2 (5 bases). CDR1 and CDR2 from the germline V gene are LGHNA and YSLEER. CDR3 length: 14 residues. The germline V and J ends were trimmed by 2 bases and 4 bases, with 9 bases remaining between them.

V is TRBV15 and J is TRBJ2-1; TRBD2 aligns across 9 bases. V gave up 3 bases and J gave up 3 bases; unmatched junction bases: 3. The CDR3 loop spans 15 amino acids. CDR1 and CDR2 (germline): LNHNV, YYDKDF (reference sequence). The CDR3 loop reads CATSSGLASYNEQFF. The CDR3 DNA follows: TGTGCCACCAGCAGCGGACTAGCGAGCTACAATGAGCAGTTCTTC.

This CDR3 is CASSLGQGFSYTF. For the CDR3, the DNA is TGTGCCAGCAGCTTAGGACAGGGGTTTAGCTACACCTTC. The chain joins TRBV7-9 to TRBJ1-2; 8 positions agree with TRBD1. The CDR3 totals 13 residues. V lost 1 base to trimming and J lost 9 bases; unmatched junction nucleotides: 4. Germline lookup yields CDR1 SEHNR and CDR2 FQNEAQ (reference sequence).

The chain couples TRBV6-6 to TRBJ1-5, with TRBD1 matching 8 bases. The CDR3 totals 15 residues. CDR1 MNHNY and CDR2 SVGAGI come from the germline V gene (reference sequence). The junction had 4 bases not matched to a gene; V was cut back by 0 bases and J by 6 bases. CDR3 bases: TGTGCCAGCAGTTACTCGGACAGGGCGAGTCAGCCCCAGCATTTT. As protein: CASSYSDRASQPQHF.

The V call is TRBV6-1, the J call TRBJ1-3; 7 bases match TRBD1. Germline CDR1 and CDR2: MNHNS and SASEGT. V shed 4 bases and J 3 bases; nucleotides not matched to a gene: 6. The CDR3 is 15 amino acids. The CDR3 DNA is TGTGCCAGCAGTGGACAGGGCGGCTTTGGAAACACCATATATTTT. Protein: CASSGQGGFGNTIYF.

The chain recombines TRBV4-2 with TRBJ2-3, with 10 nucleotides matching TRBD2. The CDR3 consists of 16 residues. The ends lost 4 bases at V and 6 bases at J; junction bases unmatched: 10. From germline, CDR1 is LGHNA and CDR2 YNFKEQ. The chain's CDR3 is CASSPIAGGGRDTQYF. In nucleotides, the CDR3 is TGTGCCAGCAGCCCCATAGCGGGGGGTGGCCGGGATACGCAGTATTTT.

CDR3 sequence: CASSYSGTGSAEQYF. CDR3 in DNA: TGTGCCAGCAGTTACTCCGGGACAGGGTCAGCCGAGCAGTACTTC. The gene calls are TRBV6-5 and TRBJ2-7; TRBD1 matches at 9 bases. The CDR3 length is 15 residues. J lost 6 bases, V lost 0 bases, and 6 bases had no gene match. Per germline, CDR1 MNHEY and CDR2 SVGAGI.

The chain has TRBV27 and TRBJ2-7; 11 bases align to TRBD1. The CDR3 spans 14 residues. Unmatched junction bases numbered 5, after V lost 8 bases and J lost 2 bases. In germline, CDR1 is MNHEY, CDR2 SMNVEV (reference sequence). The CDR3 bases are TGTGCCAGCGGTCCGGGACAGGGGGCCTACGAGCAGTACTTC. Encoded protein: CASGPGQGAYEQYF.

The rearrangement joins TRBV11-3 to TRBJ2-7; 10 nucleotides line up with TRBD2. The trim removed 3 bases at V and 0 bases at J, leaving 2 bases unmatched. CDR1 and CDR2 from the germline V gene are SGHNT and YENEEA. The CDR3 loop spans 15 amino acids. The CDR3 DNA reads as TGTGCCAGCAGCTTTCCTAGCGGGGGCTCCTACGAGCAGTACTTC. Amino acid sequence: CASSFPSGGSYEQYF. The full variable domain, rest sourced from reference TRBV11-3 and TRBJ2-7, is EAGVVQSPRYKIIEKKQPVAFWCNPISGHNTLYWYLQNLGQGPELLIRYENEEAVDDSQLPKDRFSAERLKGVDSTLKIQPAELGDSAVYLCASSFPSGGSYEQYFGPGTRLTVT.

The rearrangement uses TRBV29-1 and TRBJ2-7, with 8 bases aligning to TRBD1. This CDR3 is built from 19 residues. Unmatched junction bases numbered 25, after V lost 6 bases and J lost 3 bases. Germline V CDR1 and CDR2: SQVTM, ANQGSEA. The CDR3 is CSVRSGHGFDSDRGYEQYF. The DNA of the CDR3 is TGCAGCGTCCGATCCGGTCATGGGTTCGATTCCGACAGGGGCTACGAGCAGTACTTC.

The chain is built from TRBV6-6 and TRBJ2-2, with 7 positions matching TRBD1. Trimming removed 7 bases from V and 0 bases from J; junction bases left unmatched: 5. The CDR3 has 15 residues. Germline values: CDR1 MNHNY, CDR2 SVGAGI (reference sequence). CDR3 sequence: CASKKGQSNTGELFF. The CDR3, as DNA: TGTGCCAGCAAAAAGGGACAGTCGAACACCGGGGAGCTGTTTTTT.

The J gene is TRBJ1-1, the V gene TRBV7-8, with D possibly TRBD1 on 6 matching bases. V lost 5 bases and J 4 bases, leaving 14 bases between the germline ends. Germline CDR1 SGHVS, CDR2 FQNEAQ. This CDR3 region has 14 residues. The CDR3 sequence is CASSPRGEGTEAFF. The CDR3 DNA reads TGTGCCAGCAGCCCCAGGGGTGAGGGCACTGAAGCTTTCTTT.

This sequence joins TRBV18 and TRBJ1-2, with 9 nucleotides matching TRBD1. The CDR3 sequence is 18 residues long. From germline, CDR1 is KGHSH and CDR2 LQKENI. The V gene end was trimmed by 4 bases and the J gene end by 5 bases; junction bases not matched to a gene: 17. This chain's CDR3 is CASSLRDRESRNLYGYTF. CDR3 DNA: TGTGCCAGCTCACTCCGGGACAGGGAAAGTAGAAATTTATATGGCTACACCTTC.

This clone was observed a handful of times. The rearrangement links TRBV6-6 to TRBJ2-7; 10 nucleotides line up with TRBD2. The germline V gene has CDR1 MNHNY and CDR2 SVGAGI (reference sequence). V lost 8 bases, J lost 3 bases, and 1 base stayed unmatched. CDR3 size: 12 residues. The CDR3 loop is CASASGSYEQYF. Written as DNA, the CDR3 is TGTGCCAGCGCTAGCGGGAGCTACGAGCAGTACTTC.

The rearrangement joins TRBV7-9 to TRBJ1-2; 10 bases agree with TRBD1. Trimming at V came to 4 bases and at J to 2 bases, leaving 4 bases not matched to a gene. Germline CDR1 is SEHNR and CDR2 is FQNEAQ (reference sequence). CDR3 length: 15 amino acids. In nucleotides, the CDR3 is TGTGCCAGCAGCTCACCGGGACAGGGGAACTATGGCTACACCTTC. Protein sequence: CASSSPGQGNYGYTF.

The chain employs TRBV5-1 and TRBJ2-7; the match to TRBD2 covers 10 bases. The germline gives CDR1 SGHRS, CDR2 YFSETQ. Trimming at V came to 0 bases and at J to 4 bases, leaving 4 bases not matched to a gene. This CDR3 comprises 15 residues. The CDR3 here is CASSLGASGSYEQYF. The DNA of the CDR3 is TGCGCCAGCAGCTTGGGGGCTAGCGGGAGTTACGAGCAGTACTTC.

The chain has TRBV2 and TRBJ2-7; D gene unclear. V was cut by 6 bases and J by 1 base, with 22 bases left in between. The CDR3 has 17 amino acids. Germline assignment: CDR1 SNHLY and CDR2 FYNNEI. The CDR3 loop is CASSLNPASLQSYEQYF. In DNA, the CDR3 is TGTGCCAGCAGCCTAAACCCGGCAAGTTTACAGTCCTACGAGCAGTACTTC.

The chain employs TRBV27 and TRBJ2-1; 8 bases match TRBD2. The CDR3 has 15 amino acids. Germline values: CDR1 MNHEY, CDR2 SMNVEV (reference sequence). J lost 2 bases, V lost 6 bases, and 6 bases had no gene match. The CDR3 region has the DNA TGTGCCAGCAGCAGTAGCGGGGTAGCCTACAATGAGCAGTTCTTC. It is translated as CASSSSGVAYNEQFF.

V usage is TRBV9 and J usage is TRBJ2-2, with 7 bases aligning to TRBD2. This CDR3 comprises 17 residues. V lost 0 bases and J lost 0; bases outside the gene matches: 5. Germline CDR1 is SGDLS and CDR2 is YYNGEE. The CDR3 sequence is CASSVAPSGTNTGELFF. The CDR3 region has the DNA TGTGCCAGCAGCGTAGCGCCTAGCGGCACGAACACCGGGGAGCTGTTTTTT.

This sequence joins TRBV21-1 and TRBJ1-5. TRBV21-1 is assigned pseudogene status. CDR3 length: 14 residues. CDR3 DNA: TGTGCCAGCAGCAACGGGGGTAGCAATCAGCCCCAGCATTTT. It yields the protein CASSNGGSNQPQHF.

CDR3 DNA: TGTGCCAGCAGCCCGTTACTAGCGGGGGCAGTCTTTACCTACAATGAGCAGTTCTTC. It codes for CASSPLLAGAVFTYNEQFF. This chain connects TRBV14 to TRBJ2-1; TRBD2 agrees at 11 bases. The CDR3 spans 19 residues. V dropped 4 bases and J dropped 2; count of bases not matched to a gene: 13. CDR1 and CDR2 (germline): SGHDN, FVKESK. The full variable domain, its missing parts supplied by reference TRBV14 and TRBJ2-1, is EAGVTQFPSHSVIEKGQTVTLRCDPISGHDNLYWYRRVMGKEIKFLLHFVKESKQDESGMPNNRFLAERTGGTYSTLKVQPAELEDSGVYFCASSPLLAGAVFTYNEQFFGPGTRLTVL.

This clone came up once. The genes are TRBV11-2 and TRBJ2-1; D possibly corresponds to TRBD2 (6 bases). Germline CDR1 and CDR2: SGHAT and FQNNGV. V dropped 5 bases and J dropped 8 bases, with 10 bases sitting between them. This CDR3 has 12 residues. CDR3 bases: TGTGCCAGCAGCACCGGAGGGGATGAGCAGTTCTTC. This codes for CASSTGGDEQFF.

This chain links TRBV30 with TRBJ1-1; no reliable D call. CDR1 and CDR2 from the germline V gene are GTSNPN and SVGIG (reference sequence). With 8 bases removed from V and 4 bases from J, the gap between germline ends came to 14 bases. This CDR3 has 12 amino acids. This chain's CDR3 is CALLPRGTEAFF. The CDR3 DNA reads TGTGCCCTATTGCCGAGAGGCACTGAAGCTTTCTTT. The complete variable domain, with remaining parts taken from reference TRBV30 and TRBJ1-1, reads SQTIHQWPATLVQPVGSPLSLECTVEGTSNPNLYWYRQAAGRGLQLLFYSVGIGQISSEVPQNLSASRPQDRQFILSSKKLLLSDSGFYLCALLPRGTEAFFGQGTRLTVV.

The count of this clone is one. This chain uses TRBV5-4 with TRBJ1-3, with TRBD1 matching 7 bases. The germline CDR1 and CDR2 sequences are SGHNT and YYREEE (reference sequence). After removal of 1 base from V and 0 bases from J, the junction contained 7 bases not matched to a gene. This CDR3 is built from 17 residues. The CDR3 loop reads CASSLMGQHSSGNTIYF. The CDR3 region has the DNA TGTGCCAGCAGCTTGATGGGACAGCACAGCTCTGGAAACACCATATATTTT.